The 6 T cell receptor beta chains below come from one sample, sequenced in a study of shared clonotypes between healthy human individuals. This table comes from immunoSEQ multiplex PCR, and its TCRdb copy is limited to in-frame clones, with some not included. The table has about 550,000 clones, around 95% seen once. Selected positively for CCR7 and CD45RO-negative, naive CD8 cells excluded terminally differentiated effector memory CD45RA+ cells. Sequencing was done on a sample of naive CD8+ T cells sorted from blood. The receptors shown here come from a young woman in good health.

This clone was counted a single time. The rearrangement links TRBV6-4 to TRBJ1-5; no firm D call. The CDR3 has 16 residues. V lost 2 bases, J lost 5 bases, and 16 bases lay in between. Per germline, CDR1 MRHNA and CDR2 SNTAGT. CDR3 region: CASSDEAENKDQPQHF. The CDR3 DNA sequence: TGTGCCAGCAGTGACGAGGCAGAAAACAAAGATCAGCCCCAGCATTTT.

This clone came up a few times. This sample also contains other DNA sequences that code for the same CDR3. The chain couples TRBV27 to TRBJ1-5, with 10 bases aligning to TRBD1. This CDR3 is built from 15 residues. Germline trimming cut 4 bases from V and 2 bases from J; bases unmatched to any gene: 2. Germline V gene data show CDR1 as MNHEY and CDR2 as SMNVEV (reference sequence). The CDR3 coding sequence is TGTGCCAGCAGTTCCGGGACAGGGGGCAATCAGCCCCAGCATTTT. Its translation is CASSSGTGGNQPQHF.

J is TRBJ2-5 and V is TRBV11-2; D not resolved. Germline CDR1 reads SGHAT; CDR2 reads FQNNGV. V dropped 7 bases and J dropped 5 bases, with 17 bases sitting between them. The CDR3 has 14 residues. The DNA for the CDR3 is TGTGCCAGCACGAATGATCTAGTGGGCGAGACCCAGTACTTC. Its translation: CASTNDLVGETQYF.

J is TRBJ1-1 and V is TRBV2; TRBD1 aligns across 8 bases. CDR3 size: 13 residues. J gave up 8 bases and V 6 bases, and 8 bases lay outside the gene matches. CDR1 is SNHLY and CDR2 is FYNNEI in the germline V gene. In nucleotides, the CDR3 is TGTGCCAGCAGATCCGCCCGGGACAGGGAAGCTTTCTTT. Translating it yields CASRSARDREAFF.

The chain employs TRBV7-8 and TRBJ1-5; D gene unclear. This CDR3 region has 15 residues. Germline V gene data show CDR1 as SGHVS and CDR2 as FQNEAQ. The ends were cut back, 5 bases at V and 0 bases at J, with 11 bases in the middle. CDR3 amino acids: CASSLPGNSNQPQHF. Here the CDR3 DNA reads TGTGCCAGCAGCCTTCCAGGCAATAGCAATCAGCCCCAGCATTTT.

The rearrangement links TRBV14 to TRBJ2-7; 11 nucleotides agree with TRBD2. The CDR3 contains 16 residues. Germline assignment: CDR1 SGHDN and CDR2 FVKESK. The V segment lost 4 bases and the J segment 4 bases; nucleotides outside the gene matches: 9. CDR3 amino acids: CASSRVAGGPLYEQYF. The CDR3 DNA reads TGTGCCAGCAGCCGAGTAGCGGGAGGGCCCCTATACGAGCAGTACTTC.